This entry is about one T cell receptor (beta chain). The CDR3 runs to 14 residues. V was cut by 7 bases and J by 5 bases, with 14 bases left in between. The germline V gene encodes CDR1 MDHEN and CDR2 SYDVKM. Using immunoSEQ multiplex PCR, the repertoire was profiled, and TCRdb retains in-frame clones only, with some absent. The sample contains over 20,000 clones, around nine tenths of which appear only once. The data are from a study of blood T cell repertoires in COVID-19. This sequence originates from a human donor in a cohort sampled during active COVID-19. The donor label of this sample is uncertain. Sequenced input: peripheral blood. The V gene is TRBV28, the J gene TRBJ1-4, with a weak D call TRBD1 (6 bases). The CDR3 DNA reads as TGTGCCAGCACTCAAGGGGGGGTGAATGAAAAACTGTTTTTT. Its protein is CASTQGGVNEKLFF.